This is a list of T cell receptor beta chains from one sample in a study of technical replicates of blood from several donors. Method: immunoSEQ multiplex PCR; TCRdb's copy keeps in-frame clones and lacks some. The table shows approximately 59,000 clones, with about 90% occurring only once. The specimen sequenced was PBMCs. Receptors originate from a human donor in good health. Some clones in this sample may be carry-over from other donors' samples. Each CDR3 is given with its conserved first and last residue. A D gene is named only where the DNA matches it firmly.

v_call	d_call	cdr3_aa
TRBV5-6	TRBD2	CASSLGLAVGKTGELFF
TRBV14	.	CASSRTADEKLFF
TRBV10-3	.	CAISEFFGRETQYF
TRBV7-2	TRBD1	CASSLTGPTAEAFF
TRBV14	.	CASSHIPETQYF
TRBV7-3	TRBD1	CASSLITGGGRNEQFF
TRBV30	.	CAWGGRGDTQYF
TRBV6-5	TRBD1	CASSSTAGTGKGYTF
TRBV5-1	.	CASSLVTLTNTGELFF
TRBV19	TRBD1	CASSIGGQEVEQFF
TRBV9	.	CASSVGGGAYNEQFF
TRBV19	TRBD2	CASRVAAGGRTDTQYF
TRBV19	.	CAASEYSGNTIYF
TRBV4-3	TRBD2	CASSQYSGSAGELFF
TRBV4-3	TRBD1	CASSQGQGVYGYTF
TRBV19	.	CASSQPGGANVLTF
TRBV4-3	.	CASSQDRTATYEQYF
TRBV6-1	.	CASTQPGVDTQYF
TRBV18	.	CASSRRGGPSSYNEQFF
TRBV7-9	TRBD2	CASSPGLGSGGSGENIQYF
TRBV13	.	CASSRTPQETQYF
TRBV10-3	TRBD1	CAIRGTGGYEQYF